The rows below give T cell receptor beta chains drawn from one sample of a study of Graves' ophthalmopathy and Graves' hyperthyroidism. TCRdb called the multiplex PCR reads again in MiXCR, with one record for every CDR3 protein. The sample records about 230,000 distinct CDR3 sequences, about 46% being singletons. Specimen: peripheral blood. The origin of the receptors is an adult man with Graves' ophthalmopathy. The CDR3 runs from the conserved cysteine through the conserved F or W. A D gene is named only where the DNA matches it firmly. A row's size may be missing; if present it is once, few, many or a size class.

v_call	d_call	j_call	clone_size	cdr3_nt	cdr3_aa
TRBV12-3/TRBV12-4	TRBD1	TRBJ2-7	-	TGTGCCAGCACCTGGACAGGGGGCTTTGGCGAGCAGTACTTC	CASTWTGGFGEQYF
TRBV19	-	TRBJ2-7	few	TGTGCCAGTAGTATAGATCTCGGACAATCCTACGAGCAGTACTTC	CASSIDLGQSYEQYF
TRBV29-1	TRBD1	TRBJ2-7	-	TGCAGCCCCGGACAGGGCTACGAGCAGTACTTC	CSPGQGYEQYF
TRBV25-1	-	TRBJ1-5	-	TGCAGCGTTGCGGTGGGCGTGAGCAATCAGCCCCAGCATTTT	CSVAVGVSNQPQHF
TRBV20-1	TRBD1	TRBJ1-4	-	TGCAGTGCTAGCTCGGAGACAGGGAATGAAAAACTGTTTTTT	CSASSETGNEKLFF
TRBV6-6	-	TRBJ2-7	-	TGTGCCAGCAGTTACTCCCGAGAGCGGTCGGAACACGAGCAGTACTTC	CASSYSRERSEHEQYF
TRBV5-4	TRBD2	TRBJ2-2	-	TGTGCCATTGGACTAGTCTCCGGGGAGCTGTTTTTT	CAIGLVSGELFF
TRBV20-1	-	TRBJ1-3	few	TGCAGTGCTACGGACCGGACAGCCGCTGGAAACACCATATATTTT	CSATDRTAAGNTIYF
TRBV2	TRBD1	TRBJ1-5	many	TGTGCCAGCAGTCCGACAGGGAACAGCAATCAGCCCCAGCATTTT	CASSPTGNSNQPQHF
TRBV12-3/TRBV12-4	-	TRBJ2-2	-	TGTGCCAGCATTGTTGGTAGCGGGAACACCGGGGAGCTGTTTTTT	CASIVGSGNTGELFF
TRBV2	-	TRBJ1-4	many	TGTGCCAGCTCGGACAGTAATGAAAAACTGTTTTTT	CASSDSNEKLFF
TRBV6-5	-	TRBJ2-6	few	TGTGCCAGCAGTGACTCGGGCGGTGGCTCTGGGGCCAACGTCCTGACTTTC	CASSDSGGGSGANVLTF
TRBV29-1	TRBD1	TRBJ2-7	many	TGCAGCGCCAGGGACAGGGGAGCCTACGAGCAGTACTTC	CSARDRGAYEQYF
TRBV7-9	-	TRBJ1-2	-	TGTGCCAGCAGCTTAGCTATGGGGGCTGGCCCCTATGGCTACACCTTC	CASSLAMGAGPYGYTF
TRBV10-3	-	TRBJ2-6	-	TGTGCCATCAGTGCCGACAGCTATTACTCTGGGGCCAACGTCCTGACTTTC	CAISADSYYSGANVLTF
TRBV20-1	-	TRBJ2-7	-	TGCAGTGTTACGTATCCGGGGCCCTACGAGCAGTACTTC	CSVTYPGPYEQYF
TRBV7-2	TRBD2	TRBJ2-5	many	TGTGCCAGCAGACTGACTAGCGGGGAAGAGACCCAGTACTTC	CASRLTSGEETQYF
TRBV24-1	TRBD1	TRBJ2-6	-	TGTGCCACCAGTGACCCCGGACAGGGCTCTGGGGCCAACGTCCTGACTTTC	CATSDPGQGSGANVLTF
TRBV7-3	-	TRBJ2-5	-	TGTGCCAGCAGCTTAGGTGGGCCTACCCAAGAGACCCAGTACTTC	CASSLGGPTQETQYF
TRBV9	-	TRBJ2-7	-	TGTGCCAGCAGCTCTCGCCCGGGTCCCTCCTACGAGCAGTACTTC	CASSSRPGPSYEQYF
TRBV11-3	TRBD1	TRBJ1-5	-	TGTGCCAGCAGTTCCCGCCCACCGGGACAGGGCTCCTCTTTGGGCAATCAGCCCCAGCATTTT	CASSSRPPGQGSSLGNQPQHF
TRBV2	TRBD2	TRBJ2-2	-	TGTGCCAGCAGTGACCCCAGCGGGAGTGGCACCGGGGAGCTGTTTTTT	CASSDPSGSGTGELFF
TRBV9	-	TRBJ2-7	-	TGTGCCAGCAGCCCTCCGGGGGCTAAGAGGTACGAGCAGTACTTC	CASSPPGAKRYEQYF
TRBV6-5	-	TRBJ2-7	few	TGTGCCAGCAGTTACCTTCACGAGCAGTACTTC	CASSYLHEQYF
TRBV2	-	TRBJ2-7	-	TGTGCCAGCAGCCAGGCCGGGACACTGAGGGCCGAGCAGTACTTC	CASSQAGTLRAEQYF
TRBV7-9	-	TRBJ2-7	many	TGTGCCAGCAGCGCAGTTGGGGCCGGCACCTACGAGCAGTACTTC	CASSAVGAGTYEQYF
TRBV20-1	TRBD1	TRBJ2-7	many	TGCAGCGCTCGGACAGGGGGGTACGAGCAGTACTTC	CSARTGGYEQYF
TRBV7-6	TRBD2	TRBJ2-5	many	TGTGCCAGCAGCTTAGCGGGGGACCTAGCGGGGGAGACCCAGTACTTC	CASSLAGDLAGETQYF
TRBV2	-	TRBJ1-6	-	TGTGCCAGCAGTGAAGGCTCGGTTGAGGACCTCCACTTT	CASSEGSVEDLHF
TRBV9	TRBD1	TRBJ2-2	few	TGTGCCAGCAGTCGGACAGGGACCGGGGAGCTGTTTTTT	CASSRTGTGELFF